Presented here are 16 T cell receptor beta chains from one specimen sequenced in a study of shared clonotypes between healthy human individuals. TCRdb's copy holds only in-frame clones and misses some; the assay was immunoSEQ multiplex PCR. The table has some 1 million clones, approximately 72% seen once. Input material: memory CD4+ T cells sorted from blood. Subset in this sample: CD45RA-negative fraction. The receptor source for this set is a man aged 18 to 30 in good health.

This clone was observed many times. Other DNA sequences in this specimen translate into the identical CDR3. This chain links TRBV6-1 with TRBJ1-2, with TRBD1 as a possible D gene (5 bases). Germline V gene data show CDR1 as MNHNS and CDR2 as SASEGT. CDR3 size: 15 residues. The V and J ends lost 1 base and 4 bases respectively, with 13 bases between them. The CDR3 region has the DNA TGTGCCAGCAGTGAAGGGTCGGGTGGGGGCTATGGCTACACCTTC. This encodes CASSEGSGGGYGYTF.

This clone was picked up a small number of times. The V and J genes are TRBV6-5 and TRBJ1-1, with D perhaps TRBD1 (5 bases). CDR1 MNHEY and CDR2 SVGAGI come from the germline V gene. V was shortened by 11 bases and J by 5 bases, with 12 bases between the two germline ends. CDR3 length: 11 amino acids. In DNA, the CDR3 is TGTGCCTCTTGGGGGGTGACTGAAGCTTTCTTT. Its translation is CASWGVTEAFF.

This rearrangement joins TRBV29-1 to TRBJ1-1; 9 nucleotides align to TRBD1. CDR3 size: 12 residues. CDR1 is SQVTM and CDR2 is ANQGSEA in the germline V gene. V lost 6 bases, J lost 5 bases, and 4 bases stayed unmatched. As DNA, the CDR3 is TGCAGCGTAAGACAGGGGGAAACTGAAGCTTTCTTT. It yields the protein CSVRQGETEAFF.

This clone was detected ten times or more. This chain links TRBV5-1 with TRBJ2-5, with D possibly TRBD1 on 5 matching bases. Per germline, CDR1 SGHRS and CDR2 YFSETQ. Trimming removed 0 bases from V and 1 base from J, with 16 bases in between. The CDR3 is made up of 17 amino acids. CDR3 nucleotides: TGCGCCAGCAGCTTGGGGGGCGTGGGTCCCGTCCAAGAGACCCAGTACTTC. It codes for CASSLGGVGPVQETQYF.

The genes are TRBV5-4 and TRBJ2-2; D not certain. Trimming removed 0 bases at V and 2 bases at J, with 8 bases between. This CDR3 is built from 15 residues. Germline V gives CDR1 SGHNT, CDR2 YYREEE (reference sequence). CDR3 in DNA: TGTGCCAGCAGCTTGGCGGAACACAACACCGGGGAGCTGTTTTTT. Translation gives CASSLAEHNTGELFF.

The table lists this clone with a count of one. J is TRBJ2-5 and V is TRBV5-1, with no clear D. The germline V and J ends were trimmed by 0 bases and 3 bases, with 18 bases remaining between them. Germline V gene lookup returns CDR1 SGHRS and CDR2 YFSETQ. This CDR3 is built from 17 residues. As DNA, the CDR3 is TGCGCCAGCAGCTTGGGAGTGGGCAGAAGTGGGGAAGAGACCCAGTACTTC. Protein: CASSLGVGRSGEETQYF.

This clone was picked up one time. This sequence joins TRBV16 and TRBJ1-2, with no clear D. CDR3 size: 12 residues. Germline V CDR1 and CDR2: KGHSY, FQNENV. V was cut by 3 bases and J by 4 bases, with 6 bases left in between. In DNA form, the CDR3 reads TGTGCCAGCAGCCAGAACAGCTATGGCTACACCTTC. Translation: CASSQNSYGYTF.

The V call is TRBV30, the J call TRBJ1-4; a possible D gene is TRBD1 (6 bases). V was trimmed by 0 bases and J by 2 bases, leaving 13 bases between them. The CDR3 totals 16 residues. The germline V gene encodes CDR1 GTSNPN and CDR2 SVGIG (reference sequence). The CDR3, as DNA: TGTGCCTGGAGTGTGGCGGGGGGGCCTACTAATGAAAAACTGTTTTTT. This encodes CAWSVAGGPTNEKLFF.

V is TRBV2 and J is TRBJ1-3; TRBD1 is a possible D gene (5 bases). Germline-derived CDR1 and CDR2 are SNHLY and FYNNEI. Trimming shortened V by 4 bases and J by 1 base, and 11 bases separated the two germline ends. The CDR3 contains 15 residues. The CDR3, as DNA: TGTGCCAGCAGTGCCAGGGAGGAATCTGGAAACACCATATATTTT. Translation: CASSAREESGNTIYF.

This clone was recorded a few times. The CDR3 DNA is TGTGCCAGCAGCCAAGATCCCGGCAATGAGCAGTTCTTC. Amino acids: CASSQDPGNEQFF. The chain has TRBV14 and TRBJ2-1; no clear D gene. The germline V gene has CDR1 SGHDN and CDR2 FVKESK. The length of the CDR3 is 13 residues. With 0 bases removed from V and 6 bases from J, the gap between germline ends came to 6 bases.

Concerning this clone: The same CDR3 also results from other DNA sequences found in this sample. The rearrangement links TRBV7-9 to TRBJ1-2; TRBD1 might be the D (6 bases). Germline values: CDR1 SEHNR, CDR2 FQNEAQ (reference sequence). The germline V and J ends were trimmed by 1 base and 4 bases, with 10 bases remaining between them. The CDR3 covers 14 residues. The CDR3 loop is CASSLEGGPYGYTF. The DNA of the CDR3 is TGTGCCAGCAGCTTAGAGGGGGGGCCCTATGGCTACACCTTC.

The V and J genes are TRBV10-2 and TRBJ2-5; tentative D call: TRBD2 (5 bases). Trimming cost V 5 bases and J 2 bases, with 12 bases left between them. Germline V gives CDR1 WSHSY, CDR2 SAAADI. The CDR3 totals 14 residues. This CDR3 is CASSILGLQETQYF. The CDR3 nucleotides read TGCGCCAGCAGTATACTCGGACTTCAAGAGACCCAGTACTTC.

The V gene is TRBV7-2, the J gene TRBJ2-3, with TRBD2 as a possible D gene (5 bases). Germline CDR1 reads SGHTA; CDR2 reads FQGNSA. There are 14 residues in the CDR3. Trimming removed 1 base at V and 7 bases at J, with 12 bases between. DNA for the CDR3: TGTGCCAGCAGCTTAGTGGCGGGCGCTTATACGCAGTATTTT. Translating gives CASSLVAGAYTQYF.

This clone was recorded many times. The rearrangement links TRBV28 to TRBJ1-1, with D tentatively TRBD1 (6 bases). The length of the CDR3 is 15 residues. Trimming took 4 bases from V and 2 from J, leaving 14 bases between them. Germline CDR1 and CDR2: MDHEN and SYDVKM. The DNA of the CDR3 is TGTGCCAGCAGTTGGGGGGGACAAACAAACACTGAAGCTTTCTTT. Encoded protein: CASSWGGQTNTEAFF.

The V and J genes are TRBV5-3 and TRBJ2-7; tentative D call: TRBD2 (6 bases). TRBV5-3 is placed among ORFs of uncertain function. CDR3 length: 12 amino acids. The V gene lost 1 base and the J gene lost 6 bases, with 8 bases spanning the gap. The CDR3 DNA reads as TGTGCCAGAAGCTTGATGGGAGGCGAGCAGTACTTC. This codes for CARSLMGGEQYF.

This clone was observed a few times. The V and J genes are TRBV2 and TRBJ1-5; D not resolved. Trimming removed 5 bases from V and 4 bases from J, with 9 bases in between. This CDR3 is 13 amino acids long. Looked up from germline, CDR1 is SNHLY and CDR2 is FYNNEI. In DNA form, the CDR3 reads TGTGCCAGCAGTTTGGACGGAAATCAGCCCCAGCATTTT. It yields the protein CASSLDGNQPQHF.